This TCR beta chain was captured by sequencing in a study of blood T cell repertoires in COVID-19 (dated by TCRdb to 2020 to 2022). Context from the whole study: The collaborator samples originated in the United States, Italy and Spain and spanned the acute and convalescent phases of COVID-19. The material from the prospective study consisted of cDNA or gDNA derived from T cells, B-cell-depleted T cells, or PBMCs. Deeply sampled blood TCRbeta repertoires from subjects exposed to, actively infected with, or recovered from COVID-19 were included in the dataset. A freely available public database, intended as a resource for researchers studying the immune response to SARS-CoV-2, is where the repertoires were released. Samples came from the ongoing ImmuneRACE study (first 160 participants) plus 1,254 subjects from 6 global collaborators. Sample metadata almost always included a de-identified subject ID, COVID-19 status, age in years and sex. Where available, HLA class I and class II types were obtained from metadata supplied by the sample provider rather than from assay-based typing. General conclusions and limits of the study: How much clinical and demographic metadata was included differed by source and by participant, and the metadata was provided uncurated.

There are 14 amino acids in the CDR3, from cysteine to phenylalanine inclusive. Only the CDR3 part of the read is kept: 42 bases, read in frame from the first base. CDR1 and CDR2 (MNHEY, SVGAGI) derive from the germline V gene. TCRbeta CDR3 regions were amplified from genomic DNA using the immunoSEQ Assay, a bias-controlled multiplex PCR. As for the authors' bioinformatics: The number of nucleated cells in each sample was estimated from the amplification of reference gene primers within the assay. To quantify the absolute abundance of each unique TCRbeta CDR3 rearrangement, sequence reads were collapsed and filtered. For each sample, productive Simpson clonality was calculated as the square root of Simpson's diversity index over productive rearrangements. Held by TCRdb, this immuneACCESS table contains in-frame sequences only and omits some clones. Under half of the omission traces to an unresolved V gene where checked; the cause of the rest is unknown. The DNA gave D and trimming, while V, J and clone size come from that table. The sample has about 99,000 clones on record, roughly 87% of them singletons. The ten most abundant clones make up roughly 6% of the sample.

Collaborating institutions collected whole blood in K2EDTA tubes following their own protocols. Collaborator samples were shipped for TCRbeta analysis as frozen whole blood, isolated PBMCs, or DNA extracted from either sample type. As for this clone: Its antigen remains undetermined. The junction shows a germline mismatch at one end, possibly a read error.

The sequencing input was peripheral blood. This sequence was found in a human donor in a cohort sampled during active COVID-19. The chain is assembled from TRBV6-5 and TRBJ2-1, with the D gene uncertain. Read as DNA, the sequence is TGTGCCAGCAACGACTGGAGCTCCTACGATGAGCAGTTCTTC. It encodes CASNDWSSYDEQFF.